These 22 T cell receptor beta chains originate from one sample sequenced in a study of T cell clones after liver transplantation. The table came from immunoSEQ multiplex PCR; TCRdb's copy has only in-frame clones and leaves some out. The sample holds 65,000 to 80,000 clones, 80% seen once. Sequencing was performed on CD4+ T cells from blood, taken before liver transplant. Every receptor here comes from a human donor who received a liver transplant.

This clone has more than one count but fewer than ten. The chain couples TRBV5-6 to TRBJ2-7; 10 positions match TRBD1. V shed 1 base and J 8 bases; nucleotides not matched to a gene: 6. The CDR3 loop spans 14 amino acids. Germline V gene data show CDR1 as SGHDT and CDR2 as YYEEEE. The CDR3 region is CASSLRDRGSKQYF. The CDR3 region has the DNA TGTGCCAGCAGCTTGAGGGACAGGGGCAGCAAGCAGTACTTC.

This chain joins TRBV28 and TRBJ2-1; D remains unclear. Trimming removed 6 bases at V and 0 bases at J, with 9 bases between. There are 14 residues in the CDR3. Germline CDR1 reads MDHEN; CDR2 reads SYDVKM. DNA of the CDR3: TGTGCCAGCAGGGACCTCGGCTCCTACAATGAGCAGTTCTTC. It codes for CASRDLGSYNEQFF.

CDR3 loop: CASSAVGSGSDTQYF. DNA for the CDR3: TGTGCCAGCAGCGCGGTGGGTAGCGGGAGTGATACGCAGTATTTT. The rearrangement links TRBV7-2 to TRBJ2-3; 9 bases match TRBD2. The CDR3 contains 15 residues. Germline assignment: CDR1 SGHTA and CDR2 FQGNSA. The V and J ends lost 5 bases and 6 bases, in that order; junction bases with no gene match: 9. Full variable domain (outside the CDR3, taken from reference TRBV7-2 and TRBJ2-3): GAGVSQSPSNKVTEKGKDVELRCDPISGHTALYWYRQSLGQGLEFLIYFQGNSAPDKSGLPSDRFSAERTGGSVSTLTIQRTQQEDSAVYLCASSAVGSGSDTQYFGPGTRLTVL.

V gene TRBV4-3 combines with J gene TRBJ2-7; tentative D call: TRBD1 (6 bases). Germline V gene lookup returns CDR1 LGHNA and CDR2 YSLEER. The V end was cut by 3 bases, the J end by 1 base, with 13 bases between. This CDR3 contains 15 residues. Written as DNA, the CDR3 is TGCGCCAGCAGCCAGAGGACAGAGCCATCCTACGAGCAGTACTTC. It specifies CASSQRTEPSYEQYF.

V is TRBV5-1 and J is TRBJ2-1; 7 nucleotides agree with TRBD2. Germline lookup yields CDR1 SGHRS and CDR2 YFSETQ. V trimming: 1 base; J trimming: 3 bases; junction bases outside the gene matches: 10. This CDR3 has 17 residues. The CDR3 here is CASSLPRLAEGYNEQFF. The CDR3, as DNA: TGCGCCAGCAGCTTGCCTAGACTAGCTGAAGGCTACAATGAGCAGTTCTTC.

The J gene is TRBJ2-1, the V gene TRBV15, with a weak D call TRBD2 (6 bases). Germline V gene lookup returns CDR1 LNHNV and CDR2 YYDKDF (reference sequence). There are 12 residues in the CDR3. The ends were cut back, 8 bases at V and 5 bases at J, with 10 bases in the middle. In DNA, the CDR3 is TGTGCCACCGGTAGCGGCAACAATGAGCAGTTCTTC. It specifies CATGSGNNEQFF.

The CDR3 nucleotides read TGTGCCAGCAGTTCCCCCCCCGGGTTTGCGCAGCTCTATGGCTACACCTTC. Translated, it gives CASSSPPGFAQLYGYTF. J is TRBJ1-2 and V is TRBV28; no definite D call. The V end was cut by 4 bases, the J end by 4 bases, with 22 bases between. The CDR3 sequence is 17 residues long. Germline V gene data show CDR1 as MDHEN and CDR2 as SYDVKM.

The count of this clone is one. The V and J genes are TRBV19 and TRBJ1-1, with D possibly TRBD1 on 5 matching bases. V lost 3 bases and J 4 bases, leaving 9 bases between the germline ends. The CDR3 covers 13 residues. From germline, CDR1 is LNHDA and CDR2 SQIVND (reference sequence). Here the CDR3 reads CASSIQGFTEAFF. As DNA, the CDR3 is TGTGCCAGTAGTATCCAGGGTTTCACTGAAGCTTTCTTT.

This clone has only a few counts. The chain employs TRBV7-9 and TRBJ1-1; the D gene is possibly TRBD1 (6 bases). Germline V gene lookup returns CDR1 SEHNR and CDR2 FQNEAQ (reference sequence). The CDR3 is made up of 16 amino acids. V lost 5 bases, J lost 11 bases, and 27 bases lay in between. CDR3 bases: TGTGCCAGCAGCCCCCGGGGGCAGGGAGAAAGTATGGGGGCTTTCTTT. Its translation: CASSPRGQGESMGAFF.

This chain joins TRBV9 and TRBJ2-5, with 7 bases aligning to TRBD1. This CDR3 region has 14 residues. After removal of 3 bases from V and 7 bases from J, the junction contained 9 bases not matched to a gene. Germline lookup yields CDR1 SGDLS and CDR2 YYNGEE. The CDR3 loop is CASSADRAIATQYF. The CDR3 nucleotides read TGTGCCAGCAGCGCCGACAGGGCAATCGCGACCCAGTACTTC.

In its sample, this clone was seen a few times. The V and J genes are TRBV5-6 and TRBJ2-7; D gene ambiguous. This CDR3 comprises 13 residues. Germline assignment: CDR1 SGHDT and CDR2 YYEEEE. Trimming took 3 bases from V and 3 from J, leaving 10 bases between them. The DNA of the CDR3 is TGTGCCAGCAGCTGGGTGGGGAACTACGAGCAGTACTTC. Protein product: CASSWVGNYEQYF. Supplemented by reference TRBV5-6 and TRBJ2-7, the full variable domain reads DAGVTQSPTHLIKTRGQQVTLRCSPKSGHDTVSWYQQALGQGPQFIFQYYEEEERQRGNFPDRFSGHQFPNYSSELNVNALLLGDSALYLCASSWVGNYEQYFGPGTRLTVT.

As for this clone: Distinct nucleotide sequences in the sample also encode this CDR3. V usage is TRBV6-1 and J usage is TRBJ1-1, with D unresolved. The CDR3 is made up of 12 amino acids. Germline assignment: CDR1 MNHNS and CDR2 SASEGT. The V end was cut by 4 bases, the J end by 0 bases, with 3 bases between. The CDR3 is CASSVLNTEAFF. The CDR3, as DNA: TGTGCCAGCAGTGTTTTGAACACTGAAGCTTTCTTT.

The V call is TRBV9, the J call TRBJ2-1; 8 bases line up with TRBD1. Losses at the gene ends were 2 bases for V and 2 bases for J; bases not matched to a gene: 3. The germline V gene has CDR1 SGDLS and CDR2 YYNGEE. CDR3 length: 15 amino acids. The CDR3 spells CASSVGQGTYNEQFF. CDR3 DNA: TGTGCCAGCAGCGTCGGACAGGGAACCTACAATGAGCAGTTCTTC.

Only a few counts were recorded for this clone. The chain recombines TRBV15 with TRBJ1-5; D possibly corresponds to TRBD1 (5 bases). V lost 3 bases to trimming and J lost 8 bases, with 14 bases between them. Germline CDR1 reads LNHNV; CDR2 reads YYDKDF (reference sequence). The CDR3 contains 14 residues. In nucleotides, the CDR3 is TGTGCCACCAGCAGGAACGGGGGAGGGGAGCCCCAGCATTTT. Protein sequence: CATSRNGGGEPQHF.

This chain links TRBV30 with TRBJ2-3, with 9 bases identical to TRBD2. Germline V lookup: CDR1 GTSNPN, CDR2 SVGIG (reference sequence). The CDR3 spans 15 residues. V lost 6 bases and J lost 0; bases outside the gene matches: 7. CDR3 DNA sequence: TGTGCCTGCCTCAGTAGCGGGGGTAGCACAGATACGCAGTATTTT. Translation: CACLSSGGSTDTQYF.

This sequence joins TRBV7-2 and TRBJ1-5, with 8 bases matching TRBD1. This CDR3 has 15 amino acids. Per germline, CDR1 SGHTA and CDR2 FQGNSA. J gave up 7 bases and V 5 bases, and 10 bases lay outside the gene matches. DNA of the CDR3: TGTGCCAGCAGCGCATGGACAGGGTGGGAACAGCCCCAGCATTTT. Its translation is CASSAWTGWEQPQHF.

CDR3 sequence reads: CASSGSGGSSQPQHF. In DNA, the CDR3 is TGTGCCAGCAGTGGCTCGGGGGGTTCGAGTCAGCCCCAGCATTTT. V usage is TRBV2 and J usage is TRBJ1-5, with D possibly TRBD1 on 5 matching bases. Germline lookup yields CDR1 SNHLY and CDR2 FYNNEI. Trimming stripped 4 bases from V and 6 bases from J, with 16 bases between. This CDR3 spans 15 amino acids. The entire variable domain, with the rest obtained from reference TRBV2 and TRBJ1-5, is as follows: EPEVTQTPSHQVTQMGQEVILRCVPISNHLYFYWYRQILGQKVEFLVSFYNNEISEKSEIFDDQFSVERPDGSNFTLKIRSTKLEDSAMYFCASSGSGGSSQPQHFGDGTRLSIL.

By frequency in the sample, this clone is medium-sized. This CDR3 is CASSSRSNEQYF. The CDR3 coding sequence is TGTGCCAGCAGTTCCAGAAGCAACGAGCAGTACTTC. The rearrangement links TRBV6-5 to TRBJ2-7; D not certain. This CDR3 is 12 amino acids long. V was trimmed by 4 bases and J by 5 bases, leaving 9 bases between them. Germline CDR1 is MNHEY and CDR2 is SVGAGI.

V and J are TRBV28 and TRBJ2-4, with D possibly TRBD1 on 6 matching bases. V was trimmed by 7 bases and J by 1 base, leaving 14 bases between them. The CDR3 consists of 15 residues. CDR1 is MDHEN and CDR2 is SYDVKM in the germline V gene. CDR3 sequence reads: CASTTGMWAKNIQYF. For the CDR3, the DNA is TGTGCCAGCACAACAGGGATGTGGGCCAAAAACATTCAGTACTTC.

The chain carries TRBV7-2 and TRBJ1-1, with D uncertain. The germline V gene encodes CDR1 SGHTA and CDR2 FQGNSA. With 0 bases removed from V and 1 base from J, the gap between germline ends came to 9 bases. The CDR3 extends over 15 amino acids. The CDR3 region has the DNA TGTGCCAGCAGCTTAGCGCGTTGGTCGAACACTGAAGCTTTCTTT. Translating gives CASSLARWSNTEAFF.

This clone is deemed medium-sized (0.01 to 0.1%). The V and J genes are TRBV27 and TRBJ2-7, with D perhaps matching TRBD1 (6 bases). CDR3 length: 13 amino acids. CDR1 and CDR2 (germline): MNHEY, SMNVEV (reference sequence). V was trimmed by 5 bases and J by 3 bases, leaving 11 bases between them. The CDR3 is CASSRQVSYEQYF. CDR3 sequence (DNA): TGTGCCAGCAGTAGACAGGTGAGCTACGAGCAGTACTTC.

The rearrangement links TRBV10-3 to TRBJ2-1; TRBD2 agrees at 9 bases. Losses at the gene ends were 2 bases for V and 6 bases for J; bases not matched to a gene: 5. CDR1 is ENHRY and CDR2 is SYGVKD in the germline V gene. CDR3 length: 15 residues. The CDR3 bases are TGTGCCATCAGTGAGGAGGGACTAGCTACCAATGAGCAGTTCTTC. Amino acid sequence: CAISEEGLATNEQFF.